The 18 T cell receptor beta chains given below trace back to one sample, sequenced in a study of shared clonotypes between healthy human individuals (TCRdb year 2020). The library was built by means of the immunoSEQ multiplex PCR assay. Imported from immuneACCESS, the table was reduced by TCRdb to in-frame sequences with V and J called. These copies leave out some clones; in studies compared against another copy, an unresolved V gene accounts for under half, and the cause of the remainder is not known. The sample has more than 500,000 clones on record, roughly 95% of them singletons. Approximately 0.06% of the sample lies in the top ten. Sample: naive CD4+ T cells sorted from blood. Taken with the paper, the label for cell subset or site translates to: CD45RA+ positively selected. The receptors here all came from a woman aged 30 to 39 in good health.

CDR3 sequence (DNA): TGTGCCATCAGTGAGTCAGAGGCGGGTTACACCGGGGAGCTGTTTTTT. Its protein is CAISESEAGYTGELFF. The chain joins TRBV10-3 to TRBJ2-2; a weak D match, TRBD2 (5 bases). Looked up from germline, CDR1 is ENHRY and CDR2 is SYGVKD. The CDR3 spans 16 residues. V was pared by 0 bases and J by 3 bases, with 11 bases between.

J is TRBJ2-7 and V is TRBV11-2; D is unclear. This CDR3 spans 15 amino acids. Germline V gene data show CDR1 as SGHAT and CDR2 as FQNNGV. Trimming shortened V by 0 bases and J by 2 bases, and 11 bases separated the two germline ends. This CDR3 is CASSLEFGPAYEQYF. CDR3 DNA sequence: TGTGCCAGCAGCTTAGAGTTTGGCCCTGCCTACGAGCAGTACTTC.

This clone is a singleton in its sample. The V call is TRBV4-1, the J call TRBJ2-2; 9 positions match TRBD2. The CDR3 contains 15 residues. From germline, CDR1 is MGHRA and CDR2 YSYEKL. After removal of 5 bases from V and 5 bases from J, the junction contained 6 bases not matched to a gene. The chain's CDR3 is CASSGSGSGTGELFF. CDR3 nucleotide sequence: TGCGCCAGCAGCGGTAGCGGGAGCGGAACCGGGGAGCTGTTTTTT.

This chain links TRBV6-5 with TRBJ2-1, with TRBD2 matching over 8 bases. Germline CDR1 and CDR2: MNHEY and SVGAGI. Trimming took 2 bases from V and 16 from J; bases not matched to a gene: 10. The CDR3 has 13 amino acids. The CDR3 reads CASSYPLSGSCFF. CDR3 bases: TGTGCCAGCAGTTACCCTCTGAGCGGGAGTTGTTTCTTC.

For this clone: The sample contains more than one DNA sequence encoding this CDR3. The rearrangement joins TRBV5-1 to TRBJ2-3; D might be TRBD1 (7 bases). Germline-derived CDR1 and CDR2 are SGHRS and YFSETQ. This CDR3 is built from 15 residues. Trimming removed 0 bases at V and 3 bases at J, with 11 bases between. This chain's CDR3 is CASSLAAGGTDTQYF. CDR3 in DNA: TGCGCCAGCAGCTTGGCGGCAGGGGGGACAGATACGCAGTATTTT.

The rearrangement joins TRBV7-2 to TRBJ2-7, with 13 bases aligning to TRBD2. This CDR3 has 15 amino acids. Germline V gene data show CDR1 as SGHTA and CDR2 as FQGNSA. With V trimmed by 5 bases and J by 6 bases, 7 bases remained unmatched. Here the CDR3 reads CASSTRLAGGGEQYF. CDR3 bases: TGTGCCAGCAGCACCCGACTAGCGGGAGGCGGCGAGCAGTACTTC.

The chain uses TRBV27 and TRBJ2-2; D ambiguous. CDR3 size: 17 residues. The V and J ends lost 5 bases and 3 bases respectively, with 19 bases between them. The V gene's germline CDR1 is MNHEY and CDR2 SMNVEV (reference sequence). The CDR3 protein is CASSPSFRVTYTGELFF. The CDR3 region has the DNA TGTGCCAGCAGTCCCAGTTTCCGTGTGACCTACACCGGGGAGCTGTTTTTT.

The chain employs TRBV28 and TRBJ2-7, with 11 nucleotides matching TRBD1. The V gene end was trimmed by 4 bases and the J gene end by 3 bases; junction bases not matched to a gene: 5. This CDR3 has 15 amino acids. Germline V lookup: CDR1 MDHEN, CDR2 SYDVKM. The chain's CDR3 is CASSWTGTGGYEQYF. CDR3 nucleotides: TGTGCCAGCAGTTGGACCGGGACAGGGGGCTACGAGCAGTACTTC.

The rearrangement links TRBV11-1 to TRBJ2-7; D could derive from TRBD1 or TRBD2 (5 bases each). Trimming took 4 bases from V and 4 from J, leaving 17 bases between them. In germline, CDR1 is SGHAT, CDR2 FQDESV (reference sequence). The CDR3 runs to 15 residues. CDR3 amino acids: CASSSPPGPNYEQYF. The CDR3 coding sequence is TGTGCCAGCAGCTCGCCACCGGGACCCAATTACGAGCAGTACTTC. The variable domain in full, completed from reference TRBV11-1 and TRBJ2-7, reads EAEVAQSPRYKITEKSQAVAFWCDPISGHATLYWYRQILGQGPELLVQFQDESVVDDSQLPKDRFSAERLKGVDSTLKIQPAELGDSAMYLCASSSPPGPNYEQYFGPGTRLTVT.

This chain uses TRBV7-6 with TRBJ2-1; 9 bases fit TRBD2. Germline CDR1 and CDR2: SGHVS and FNYEAQ. This CDR3 contains 16 residues. The trim removed 5 bases at V and 8 bases at J, leaving 13 bases unmatched. CDR3 nucleotide sequence: TGTGCCAGCAGCGGGGGCCAAGCGGGGGGTGTCTATGAGCAGTTCTTC. This sequence encodes CASSGGQAGGVYEQFF.

The gene calls are TRBV7-2 and TRBJ2-7; 10 nucleotides line up with TRBD2. The germline V gene has CDR1 SGHTA and CDR2 FQGNSA. This CDR3 region has 16 residues. J gave up 1 base and V 1 base, and 4 bases lay outside the gene matches. The CDR3 nucleotides are TGTGCCAGCAGCTTAGGTGGACTAGCGGCATCCTACGAGCAGTACTTC. The encoded protein is CASSLGGLAASYEQYF.

The chain employs TRBV19 and TRBJ2-6; a weak D match, TRBD2 (5 bases). CDR1 is LNHDA, CDR2 SQIVND, per germline (reference sequence). V shed 10 bases and J shed 4 bases, with 11 bases lying between them. The CDR3 has 13 amino acids. The DNA for the CDR3 is TGTGCCACCATGGAGGTCGGGGCCAACGTCCTGACTTTC. Protein sequence: CATMEVGANVLTF.

The chain is built from TRBV7-2 and TRBJ2-5; no firm D call. The ends were cut back, 2 bases at V and 1 base at J, with 5 bases in the middle. The CDR3 consists of 13 residues. CDR1 SGHTA and CDR2 FQGNSA come from the germline V gene. The CDR3 loop is CASSLTAQETQYF. CDR3 coding DNA: TGTGCCAGCAGCTTAACAGCCCAAGAGACCCAGTACTTC.

This clone has only one observation. V usage is TRBV18 and J usage is TRBJ2-5; tentatively, D is TRBD1 (5 bases). Germline CDR1 is KGHSH and CDR2 is LQKENI. V was trimmed by 3 bases and J by 1 base, leaving 9 bases between them. The CDR3 is made up of 14 amino acids. Here the CDR3 DNA reads TGTGCCAGCTCACCGGGGCGCTCCCAAGAGACCCAGTACTTC. As protein: CASSPGRSQETQYF.

The J gene is TRBJ2-1, the V gene TRBV29-1; 7 nucleotides align to TRBD2. Trimming took 7 bases from V and 0 from J; bases not matched to a gene: 6. CDR3 length equals 14 residues. Germline CDR1 SQVTM, CDR2 ANQGSEA. DNA for the CDR3: TGCAGCGGATCAGCGGGGAGCTCCTACAATGAGCAGTTCTTC. It specifies CSGSAGSSYNEQFF.

The chain uses TRBV27 and TRBJ1-4; D is undetermined. The germline V and J ends were trimmed by 1 base and 2 bases, with 5 bases remaining between them. CDR1 and CDR2 from the germline V gene are MNHEY and SMNVEV (reference sequence). This CDR3 contains 14 residues. The CDR3 bases are TGTGCCAGCAGTTTATGGGGTACTAATGAAAAACTGTTTTTT. This encodes CASSLWGTNEKLFF.

The chain joins TRBV4-1 to TRBJ2-3, with D perhaps assigned TRBD1 or TRBD2 (5 bases each). The CDR3 has 15 residues. Trimming took off 1 base at V and 4 bases at J, with 12 bases between the two ends. CDR1 MGHRA and CDR2 YSYEKL come from the germline V gene. In nucleotides, the CDR3 is TGCGCCAGCAGCCAAGTTGGGGTGGGGGCAGATACGCAGTATTTT. It specifies CASSQVGVGADTQYF.

V is TRBV2 and J is TRBJ2-7; D is tentatively TRBD1 or TRBD2 (5 bases each). The germline V and J ends were trimmed by 6 bases and 4 bases, with 22 bases remaining between them. The germline V gene has CDR1 SNHLY and CDR2 FYNNEI. This CDR3 region has 16 residues. The CDR3 DNA sequence: TGTGCCAGCAGATCTCCTCGGGACCCCCCATTGTACGAGCAGTACTTC. Translating gives CASRSPRDPPLYEQYF.